This is a list of T cell receptor beta chains from one sample in a study of blood T cell repertoires in COVID-19. Only in-frame clones appear in the TCRdb table, and some are missing; sequencing was by immunoSEQ multiplex PCR. The sample includes 400,000 to 550,000 clones, roughly 89% of them seen just once. The specimen sequenced was peripheral blood. These receptors came from a woman aged 25 to 45 with acute or convalescent COVID-19. Both conserved end residues are trimmed from each CDR3.

j_call v_call cdr3_aa
TRBJ2-7 TRBV30 AWSVRLAGGSYEQY
TRBJ2-5 TRBV14 ASSQVAVRKETQY
TRBJ2-3 TRBV4-1 ASSQLGLALNTDTQY
TRBJ1-1 TRBV5-1 ASRHGNTEAF
TRBJ1-2 TRBV4-1 ASSQDARVGYT
TRBJ1-2 TRBV18 ASSPGQGNIGYGYT
TRBJ2-2 TRBV28 ASSPVQGSGELF
TRBJ1-1 TRBV19 ASSPRGQGAEAF
TRBJ2-3 TRBV15 ATSRDGRSTDTQY
TRBJ2-1 TRBV12-5 ASGLGQGNHEQF
TRBJ1-4 TRBV6-1 ASSETGWGLSGEKLF
TRBJ1-1 TRBV6-5 ASSRDRGNTEAF
TRBJ2-7 TRBV4-1 ASSHRDGGSYEQY
TRBJ2-1 TRBV30 AWSRTGDNEQF
TRBJ2-2 TRBV7-9 ASPDGGLNTGELF
TRBJ1-2 TRBV10-2 ASRGTDDGYT
TRBJ2-7 TRBV6-5 ASNLLAASEQY
TRBJ2-7 TRBV7-7 ASSLGQGATYEQY
TRBJ1-6 TRBV5-4 ASSSNRGTSPLH
TRBJ2-3 TRBV19 ASSTRGDTQY
TRBJ2-3 TRBV2 ASGSGGWYTQY
TRBJ2-3 TRBV28 ASSRDRGADTQY
TRBJ1-1 TRBV19 ATIRGGSEAF
TRBJ1-2 TRBV7-9 ASSHSSDTGIYGYT
TRBJ2-5 TRBV9 ASTWTSGIGETQY
TRBJ1-1 TRBV4-1 ASSRRDRLEAF
TRBJ1-5 TRBV6-1 ASSEILAGGYSNQPQH
TRBJ2-1 TRBV5-5 ASSLGQASYNEQF
TRBJ2-7 TRBV11-2 ASSLIRDSYEQY
TRBJ2-1 TRBV27 ASSFTGSYNEQF
TRBJ2-5 TRBV7-9 ASSRLSGGRQETQY
TRBJ2-2 TRBV6-1 ASSAQGAGGTTGELF
TRBJ2-1 TRBV5-1 ASSRISGVLRNEQF
TRBJ2-7 TRBV9 ASSVGTGGGYEQY
TRBJ2-3 TRBV3-1/TRBV3-2 ASSPGMTGGTDTQY
TRBJ2-5 TRBV9 ASSAETSGEETQY
TRBJ1-1 TRBV7-3 ASSSLDRTEAF
TRBJ2-7 TRBV4-1 ASSPGGPLEQY
TRBJ2-3 TRBV19 ASSKRLAGTDTQY
TRBJ2-5 TRBV5-1 ASSLGGHETQY